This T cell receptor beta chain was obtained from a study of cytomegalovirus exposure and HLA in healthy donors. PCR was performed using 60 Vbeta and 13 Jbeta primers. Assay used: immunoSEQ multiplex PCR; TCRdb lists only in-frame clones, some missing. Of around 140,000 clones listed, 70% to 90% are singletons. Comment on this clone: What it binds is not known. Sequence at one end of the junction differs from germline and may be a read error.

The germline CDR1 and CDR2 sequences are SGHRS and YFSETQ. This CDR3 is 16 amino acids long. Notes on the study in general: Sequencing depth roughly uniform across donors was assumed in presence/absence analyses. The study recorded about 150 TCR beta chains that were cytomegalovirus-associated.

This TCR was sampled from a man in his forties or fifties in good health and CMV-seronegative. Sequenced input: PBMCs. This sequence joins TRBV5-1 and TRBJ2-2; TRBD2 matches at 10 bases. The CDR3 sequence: CASSILAGANTGELFF. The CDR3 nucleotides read TGCGCCAGCAGCATCCTAGCGGGAGCGAATACCGGGGAGCTGTTTTTT.